This TCR beta chain was identified during a study of shared clonotypes between healthy human individuals. General study points: The diversity represented, both genetic and in exposure history, was limited by few donors.

Profiling relied on immunoSEQ multiplex PCR, and the TCRdb table lists in-frame clones only, not all of them. Of approximately 2,000,000 clones listed, around 93% were seen once; the top ten hold 1.5% to 2%. Naive CD8 cells comprised CD45RO-negative, CCR7-positively selected cells, excluding terminally differentiated effector memory CD45RA+ cells. Trimming stripped 3 bases from V and 0 bases from J, with 9 bases between. This CDR3 is 15 amino acids long. The V gene's germline CDR1 is MRHNA and CDR2 SNTAGT. About this clone itself: What it binds is not known.

Source material: naive CD8+ T cells from PBMCs. The chain links TRBV6-4 to TRBJ1-5; weak D call: TRBD1 (5 bases). This clonotype was sampled from a man between 18 and 29 years old in good health. Some clones in this sample may be carry-over from other donors' samples. The CDR3 region has the DNA TGTGCCAGCAGTGATGACAGTTATAGCAATCAGCCCCAGCATTTT. Protein product: CASSDDSYSNQPQHF.